This T cell receptor beta chain comes out of a study of blood T cell repertoires in COVID-19. At the level of the study: Samples came from the United States, Italy and Spain, spanning acute and convalescent COVID-19. T cells, B-cell-depleted T cells, or PBMCs supplied cDNA or gDNA.

Methods used by the authors: Reference gene primer amplification in the assay estimated nucleated cell counts. Clones were read by immunoSEQ multiplex PCR, and TCRdb kept only the in-frame ones, dropping some. The D gene and trimming were derived from the DNA, and the V and J assignments and clone size from that table. The repertoire includes 150,000 or so clones, 88% of them detected once, and about 9.3% sits in the top ten. Germline values: CDR1 LNHNV, CDR2 YYDKDF (reference sequence). J was trimmed by 3 bases and V by 3 bases; bases with no gene match: 8. This CDR3 has 16 residues. The chain employs TRBV15 and TRBJ2-5; the match to TRBD2 covers 9 bases. The sample was peripheral blood. This clonotype was obtained from a man in his fifties or sixties with acute or convalescent COVID-19. The CDR3 nucleotides are TGTGCCACCAGCAGTACCCCGGGACTAGCCAAAGAGACCCAGTACTTC. Amino acid sequence: CATSSTPGLAKETQYF.